This record concerns one TCR beta chain sequence. The specificity of this receptor is unknown. Base qualities were left out, and no much larger clone turns up one base away. CDR1 and CDR2 are read off the germline V gene as MNHNS and SASEGT. After removal of 8 bases from V and 5 bases from J, the junction retains 8 bases not matched to a gene. The CDR3 contains 16 residues, cysteine and phenylalanine counted. The kept DNA is CDR3 alone, 48 bases in frame from the first base. Amplification of TCR beta CDR3 regions was carried out from RNA transcripts. The first round of RT-PCR for the TCR CDR3 was performed with the HTBI primer set and the Qiagen OneStep RT-PCR kit. A second multiplex PCR round built the libraries, followed by size selection and purification. Libraries were sequenced paired-end with 100 bp reads on an Illumina HiSeq2000. Per the authors' processing: SOAPnuke was used to process the raw data, removing reads that contained adapters or uncalled bases, had a mean Phred below 15, or lacked an exact match to the constant primer or identifier. High-quality paired reads were merged with COPE v1.2.5, and unique nucleotide sequences were defined as clonotypes. MiTCR v1.1 was used to align the clonotypes against IMGT TRBV, TRBD and TRBJ reference segments. Only V-J combinations with frequency above 0.0001, covering 99% to 99.2% of repertoires, were analysed. A TCS score was defined as the ratio of F50 (clonal expansion) to E x V (chaos), with BLOSUM62-based TCRdist applied between CDR3 peptides within each V-J. Welch's t-statistics and random forest reduced fewer than 550 V-J features to 13, which were used in a naive Bayes classifier (R e1071). Thyroid-blood repertoire similarity was quantified with the Morisita-Horn index. The public reads were reprocessed in TCRdb via fastp at Q25 and MiXCR, keeping in-frame beta chains. Rows with one shared CDR3 protein collapse into an entry with the most common genes and DNA. The V and J calls follow TCRdb's processing rather than the paper's. A total of hundreds of thousands of distinct CDR3 sequences appear in this sample, roughly 14% of them only once. The ten largest clones take up 4.3% of the sample.

The data were taken from a study of T cells in Graves' hyperthyroidism and ophthalmopathy (dated by TCRdb to the late 2010s). About the study as a whole: Peripheral blood samples were taken at initial diagnosis, before any treatment was given. After blood sampling, hyperthyroidism patients were treated with methimazole at a starting dose of 30 mg daily, and ophthalmopathy patients were treated with high-dose intravenous methylprednisolone. To identify distinguishing TCR V-J signatures, a discovery cohort of 100 or so patients was used, comprising 43 with Graves' ophthalmopathy and some 60 with stable Graves' hyperthyroidism. The 95 to 100 discovery patients were randomly split 7:3 into training and test sets. According to the paper, TCR Vbeta CDR3 sequencing was carried out on approximately 140 peripheral blood samples, which came from over 40 ophthalmopathy, roughly 75 hyperthyroidism and approximately 17 progressor patients. An independent validation cohort of fewer than 20 hyperthyroidism patients and about 15 patients who later progressed to ophthalmopathy tested prospective prediction of ophthalmopathy. Thyroid tissue and blood T-cell repertoires from six or seven Graves' hyperthyroidism patients were also compared in the study. The paper's findings and limits, for the study overall: Most expanded thyroid clonotypes (frequency above 0.001) were also found in blood, which suggests that blood repertoires may mirror thyroid immune responses. In cross-validation, a model built on a 13 V-J signature told ophthalmopathy apart from stable hyperthyroidism with approximately 90% sensitivity and roughly 81% specificity, and in testing the same model reached 80%/75%. No statistical method was used to set the sample size in advance, and investigators knew the group allocation. In validation, progression to ophthalmopathy was predicted by the model with 65% to 71% sensitivity and around 75% specificity, a median of approximately 6.5 months before onset.

Ophthalmopathy patients had moderately to severely active disease, Clinical Activity Score of at least 3, NOSPECS grade of at least 4, and duration under 3 months. Patients with uncontrolled infections, other autoimmune diseases, pregnancy or lactation were excluded. Diagnoses were established on the basis of clinical symptoms, serum thyroxine and TRAb, thyroid ultrasound, and orbital computed tomography. Ficoll-Paque density gradient centrifugation was used to isolate PBMCs from around 10 ml of fresh peripheral blood. Trizol reagent was used to extract total RNA, and RNA quality was then checked on an Agilent 2100 Bioanalyzer.

This clonotype originated in a woman aged 40-49 years with Graves' ophthalmopathy. The chain links TRBV6-1 with TRBJ2-5; 16 bases in the junction line up with TRBD2. Material for sequencing was blood. CDR3 region: CASQGLAGGSGETQYF. The nucleotide sequence is TGTGCCAGCCAGGGACTAGCGGGAGGGTCGGGCGAGACCCAGTACTTC.